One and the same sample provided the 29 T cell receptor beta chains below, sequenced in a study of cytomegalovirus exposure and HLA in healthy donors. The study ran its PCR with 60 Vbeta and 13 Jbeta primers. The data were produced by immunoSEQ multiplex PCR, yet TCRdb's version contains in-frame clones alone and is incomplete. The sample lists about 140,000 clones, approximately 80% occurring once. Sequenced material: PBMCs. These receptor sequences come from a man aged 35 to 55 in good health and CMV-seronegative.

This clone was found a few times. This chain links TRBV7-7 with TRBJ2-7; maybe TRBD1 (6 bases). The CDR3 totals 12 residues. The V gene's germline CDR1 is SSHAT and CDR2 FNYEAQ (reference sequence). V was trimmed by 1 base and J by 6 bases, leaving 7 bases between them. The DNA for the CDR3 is TGTGCCAGCAGCTTAGGAGGGGGCGAGCAGTACTTC. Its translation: CASSLGGGEQYF.

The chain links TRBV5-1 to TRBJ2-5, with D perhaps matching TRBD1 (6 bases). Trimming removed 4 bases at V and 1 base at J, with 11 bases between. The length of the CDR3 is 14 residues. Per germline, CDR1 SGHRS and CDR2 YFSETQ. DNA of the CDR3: TGCGCCAGCAGCCTCGGGACATCCCAAGAGACCCAGTACTTC. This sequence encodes CASSLGTSQETQYF.

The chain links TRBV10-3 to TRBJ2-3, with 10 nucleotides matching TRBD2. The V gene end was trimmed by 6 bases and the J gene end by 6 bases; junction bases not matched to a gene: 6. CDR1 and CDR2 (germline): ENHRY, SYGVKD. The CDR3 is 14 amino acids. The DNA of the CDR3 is TGTGCCATCAGCCAAACTAGCGGGACGGATACGCAGTATTTT. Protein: CAISQTSGTDTQYF.

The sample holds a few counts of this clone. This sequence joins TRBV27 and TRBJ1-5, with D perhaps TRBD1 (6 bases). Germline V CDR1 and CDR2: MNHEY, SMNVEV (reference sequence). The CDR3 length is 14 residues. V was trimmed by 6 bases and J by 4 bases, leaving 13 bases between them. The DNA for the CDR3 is TGTGCCAGCAGCCCAAGGGGGGGGAATCAGCCCCAGCATTTT. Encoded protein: CASSPRGGNQPQHF.

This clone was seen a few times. CDR3 nucleotide sequence: TGCGCCAGCAAGAACTCTGCGACAGGGTTGAACATTCAGTACTTC. Protein sequence: CASKNSATGLNIQYF. The J gene is TRBJ2-4, the V gene TRBV5-1; 7 nucleotides line up with TRBD1. V dropped 6 bases and J dropped 7; count of bases not matched to a gene: 13. From germline, CDR1 is SGHRS and CDR2 YFSETQ. The CDR3 totals 15 residues.

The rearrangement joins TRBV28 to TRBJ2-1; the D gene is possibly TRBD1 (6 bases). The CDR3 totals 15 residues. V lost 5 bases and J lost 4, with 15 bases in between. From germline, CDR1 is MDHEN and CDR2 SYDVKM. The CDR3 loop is CASSLGTRSYNEQFF. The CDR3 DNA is TGTGCCAGCAGTCTAGGGACAAGGTCGTACAATGAGCAGTTCTTC. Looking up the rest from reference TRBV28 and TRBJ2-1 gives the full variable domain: DVKVTQSSRYLVKRTGEKVFLECVQDMDHENMFWYRQDPGLGLRLIYFSYDVKMKEKGDIPEGYSVSREKKERFSLILESASTNQTSMYLCASSLGTRSYNEQFFGPGTRLTVL.

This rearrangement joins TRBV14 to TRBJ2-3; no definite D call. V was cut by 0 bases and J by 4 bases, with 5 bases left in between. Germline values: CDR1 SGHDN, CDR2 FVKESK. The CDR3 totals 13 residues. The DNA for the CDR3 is TGTGCCAGCAGCCAAGATATTGCAGATACGCAGTATTTT. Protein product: CASSQDIADTQYF.

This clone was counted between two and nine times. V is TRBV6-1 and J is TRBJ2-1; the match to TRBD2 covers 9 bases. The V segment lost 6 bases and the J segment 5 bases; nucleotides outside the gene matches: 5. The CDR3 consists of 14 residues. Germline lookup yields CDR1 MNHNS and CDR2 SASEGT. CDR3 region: CASSLQRGDNEQFF. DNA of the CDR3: TGTGCCAGCAGCTTACAGCGGGGGGACAATGAGCAGTTCTTC.

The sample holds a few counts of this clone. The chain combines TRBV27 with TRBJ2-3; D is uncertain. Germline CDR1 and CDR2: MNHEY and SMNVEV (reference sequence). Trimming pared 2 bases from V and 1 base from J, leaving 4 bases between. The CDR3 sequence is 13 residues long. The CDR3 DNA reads TGTGCCAGCAGTTTAGCGGGCACAGATACGCAGTATTTT. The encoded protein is CASSLAGTDTQYF.

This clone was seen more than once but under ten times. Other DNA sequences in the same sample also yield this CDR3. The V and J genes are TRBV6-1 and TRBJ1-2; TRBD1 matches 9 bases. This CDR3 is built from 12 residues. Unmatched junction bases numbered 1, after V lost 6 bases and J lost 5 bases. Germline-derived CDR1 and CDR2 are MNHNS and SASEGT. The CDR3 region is CASRGQGYGYTF. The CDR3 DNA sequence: TGTGCCAGCAGGGGACAGGGATATGGCTACACCTTC.

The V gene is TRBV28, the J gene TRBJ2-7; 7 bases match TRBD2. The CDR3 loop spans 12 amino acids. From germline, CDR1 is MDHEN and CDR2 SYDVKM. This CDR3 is CAHGGGIYEQYF. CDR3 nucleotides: TGTGCGCATGGCGGGGGAATCTACGAGCAGTACTTC. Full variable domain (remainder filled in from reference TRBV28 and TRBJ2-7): DVKVTQSSRYLVKRTGEKVFLECVQDMDHENMFWYRQDPGLGLRLIYFSYDVKMKEKGDIPEGYSVSREKKERFSLILESASTNQTSMYLCAHGGGIYEQYFGPGTRLTVT.

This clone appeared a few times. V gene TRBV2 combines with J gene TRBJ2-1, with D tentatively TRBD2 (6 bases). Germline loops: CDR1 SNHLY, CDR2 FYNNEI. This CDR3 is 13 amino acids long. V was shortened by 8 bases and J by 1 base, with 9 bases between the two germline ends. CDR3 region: CASALASYNEQFF. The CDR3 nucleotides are TGTGCCAGCGCGCTAGCGTCCTACAATGAGCAGTTCTTC. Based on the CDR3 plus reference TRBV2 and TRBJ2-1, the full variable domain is EPEVTQTPSHQVTQMGQEVILRCVPISNHLYFYWYRQILGQKVEFLVSFYNNEISEKSEIFDDQFSVERPDGSNFTLKIRSTKLEDSAMYFCASALASYNEQFFGPGTRLTVL.

In DNA, the CDR3 is TGCGCCAGCAGCCAAGCGGGGGGGTCCCACTACAATGAGCAGTTCTTC. It translates to CASSQAGGSHYNEQFF. This rearrangement joins TRBV4-1 to TRBJ2-1, with 8 bases identical to TRBD2. Germline CDR1 MGHRA, CDR2 YSYEKL. The V gene end was trimmed by 1 base and the J gene end by 3 bases; junction bases not matched to a gene: 5. The CDR3 loop spans 16 amino acids.

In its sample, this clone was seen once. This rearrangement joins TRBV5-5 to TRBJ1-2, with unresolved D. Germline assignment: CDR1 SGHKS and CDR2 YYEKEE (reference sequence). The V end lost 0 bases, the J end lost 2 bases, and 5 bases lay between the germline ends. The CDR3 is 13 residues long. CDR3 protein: CASSLDRNYGYTF. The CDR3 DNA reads TGTGCCAGCAGCTTGGACAGAAACTATGGCTACACCTTC.

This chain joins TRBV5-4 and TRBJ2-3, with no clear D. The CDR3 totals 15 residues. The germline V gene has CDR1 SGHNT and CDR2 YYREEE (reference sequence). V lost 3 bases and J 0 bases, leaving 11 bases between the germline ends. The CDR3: CASSSTGVSTDTQYF. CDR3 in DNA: TGTGCCAGCAGCTCAACTGGAGTAAGCACAGATACGCAGTATTTT.

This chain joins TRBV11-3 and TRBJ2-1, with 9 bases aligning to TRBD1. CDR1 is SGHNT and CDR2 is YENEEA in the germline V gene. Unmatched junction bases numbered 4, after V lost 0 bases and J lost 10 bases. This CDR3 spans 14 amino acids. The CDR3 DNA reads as TGTGCCAGCAGCTTAGATCGGGGGACAGGGGAGCAGTTCTTC. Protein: CASSLDRGTGEQFF.

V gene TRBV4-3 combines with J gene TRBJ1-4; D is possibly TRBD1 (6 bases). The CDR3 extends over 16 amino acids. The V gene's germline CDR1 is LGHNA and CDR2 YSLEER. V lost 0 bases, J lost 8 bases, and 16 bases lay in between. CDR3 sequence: CASSQDIRGRNEKLFF. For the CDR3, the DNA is TGCGCCAGCAGCCAAGATATCAGGGGACGAAACGAAAAACTGTTTTTT.

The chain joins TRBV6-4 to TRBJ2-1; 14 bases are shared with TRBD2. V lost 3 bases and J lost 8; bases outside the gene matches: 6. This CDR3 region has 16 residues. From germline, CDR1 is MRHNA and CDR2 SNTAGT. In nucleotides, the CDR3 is TGTGCCAGCAGTGAACGACTAGCGGGAGGGGGTTATGAGCAGTTCTTC. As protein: CASSERLAGGGYEQFF.

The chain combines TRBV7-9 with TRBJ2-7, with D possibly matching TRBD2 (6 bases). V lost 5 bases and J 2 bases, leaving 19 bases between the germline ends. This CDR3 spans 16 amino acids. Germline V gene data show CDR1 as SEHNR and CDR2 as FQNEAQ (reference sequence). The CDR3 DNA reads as TGTGCCAGCAGCCCCGAGTGGCTCGGGGGACCCTACGAGCAGTACTTC. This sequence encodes CASSPEWLGGPYEQYF.

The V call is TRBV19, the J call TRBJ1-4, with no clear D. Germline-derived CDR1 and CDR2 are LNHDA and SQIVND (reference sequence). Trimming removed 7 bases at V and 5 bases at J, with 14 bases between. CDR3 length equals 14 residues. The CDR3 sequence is CASTRNGRNEKLFF. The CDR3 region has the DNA TGTGCCAGTACCCGGAACGGGAGGAATGAAAAACTGTTTTTT.

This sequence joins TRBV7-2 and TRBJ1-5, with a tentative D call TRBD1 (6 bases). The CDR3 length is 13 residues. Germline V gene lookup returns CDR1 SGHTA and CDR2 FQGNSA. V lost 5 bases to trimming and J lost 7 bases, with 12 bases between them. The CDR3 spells CASSRGGDQPQHF. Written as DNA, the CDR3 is TGTGCCAGCAGCCGAGGGGGGGACCAGCCCCAGCATTTT.

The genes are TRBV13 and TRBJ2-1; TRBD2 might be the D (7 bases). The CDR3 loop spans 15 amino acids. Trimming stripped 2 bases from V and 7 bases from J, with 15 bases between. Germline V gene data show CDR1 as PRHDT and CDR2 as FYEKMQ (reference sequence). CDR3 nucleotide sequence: TGTGCCAGCAGCTTAAGGCGGGGGCCCCTTAATGAGCAGTTCTTC. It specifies CASSLRRGPLNEQFF.

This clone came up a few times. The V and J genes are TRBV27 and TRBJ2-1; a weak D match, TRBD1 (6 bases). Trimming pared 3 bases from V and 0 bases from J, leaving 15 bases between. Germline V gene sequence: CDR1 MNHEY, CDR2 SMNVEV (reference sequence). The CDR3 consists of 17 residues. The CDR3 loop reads CASSLPIPGVSYNEQFF. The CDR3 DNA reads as TGTGCCAGCAGTTTGCCGATTCCAGGGGTCTCCTACAATGAGCAGTTCTTC.

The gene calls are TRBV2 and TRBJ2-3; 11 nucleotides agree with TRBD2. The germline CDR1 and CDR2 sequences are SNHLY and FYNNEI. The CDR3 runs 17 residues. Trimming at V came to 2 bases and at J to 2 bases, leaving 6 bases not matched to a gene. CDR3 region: CASSEPTSGAFTDTQYF. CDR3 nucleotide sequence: TGTGCCAGCAGTGAACCGACTAGCGGGGCATTCACAGATACGCAGTATTTT.

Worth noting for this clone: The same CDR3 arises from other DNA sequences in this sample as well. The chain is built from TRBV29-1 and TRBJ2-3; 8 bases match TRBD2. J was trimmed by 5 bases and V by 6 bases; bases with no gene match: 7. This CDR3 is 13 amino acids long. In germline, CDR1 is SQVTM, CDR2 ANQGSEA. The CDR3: CSVRAGAEDTQYF. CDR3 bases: TGCAGCGTCCGAGCGGGAGCGGAAGATACGCAGTATTTT.

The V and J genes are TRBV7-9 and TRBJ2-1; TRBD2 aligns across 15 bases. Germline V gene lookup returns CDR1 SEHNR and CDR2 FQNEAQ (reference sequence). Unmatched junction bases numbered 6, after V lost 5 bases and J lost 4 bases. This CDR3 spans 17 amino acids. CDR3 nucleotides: TGTGCCAGCAGCGCGCGGGGACTAGCGGGAGGTTACAATGAGCAGTTCTTC. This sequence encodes CASSARGLAGGYNEQFF.

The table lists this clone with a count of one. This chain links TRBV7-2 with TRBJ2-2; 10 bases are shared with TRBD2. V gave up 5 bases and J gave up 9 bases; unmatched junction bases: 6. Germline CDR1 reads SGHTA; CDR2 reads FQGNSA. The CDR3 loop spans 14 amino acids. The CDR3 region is CASSRERGGWELFF. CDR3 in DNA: TGTGCCAGCAGCAGGGAGCGGGGGGGCTGGGAGCTGTTTTTT.

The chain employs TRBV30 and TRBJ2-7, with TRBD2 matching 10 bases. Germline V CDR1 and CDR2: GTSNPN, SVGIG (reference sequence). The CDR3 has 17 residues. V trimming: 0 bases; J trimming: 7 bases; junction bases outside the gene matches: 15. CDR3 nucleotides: TGTGCCTGGAGTGTAGCCCGAACTAGCGGGATGAATAAAGAGCAGTACTTC. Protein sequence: CAWSVARTSGMNKEQYF.

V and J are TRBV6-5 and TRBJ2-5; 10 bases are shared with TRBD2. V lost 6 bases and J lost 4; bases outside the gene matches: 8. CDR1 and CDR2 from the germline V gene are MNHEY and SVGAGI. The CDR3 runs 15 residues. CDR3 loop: CASRLSGGAGETQYF. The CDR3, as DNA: TGTGCCAGCAGATTGAGCGGGGGGGCCGGAGAGACCCAGTACTTC.